Shown below are 31 T cell receptor beta chains from a single sample sequenced in a study of cytomegalovirus exposure and HLA in healthy donors. Primers included in the PCR were 60 Vbeta and 13 Jbeta primers. Sequencing was performed with immunoSEQ multiplex PCR; in TCRdb, only in-frame clones are kept and a portion is missing. This table holds 68,000 or so clones. Material: PBMCs. The receptors were gathered from a boy aged 10-17 years in good health and CMV-seronegative.

This chain uses TRBV18 with TRBJ1-3; no definite D call. This CDR3 has 16 amino acids. Germline CDR1 and CDR2: KGHSH and LQKENI. V lost 0 bases and J lost 2, with 11 bases in between. As DNA, the CDR3 is TGTGCCAGCTCACCACCAAGTCGACTGGCTGGAAACACCATATATTTT. Translated: CASSPPSRLAGNTIYF. The variable domain in full, with the rest retrieved from reference TRBV18 and TRBJ1-3, is NAGVMQNPRHLVRRRGQEARLRCSPMKGHSHVYWYRQLPEEGLKFMVYLQKENIIDESGMPKERFSAEFPKEGPSILRIQQVVRGDSAAYFCASSPPSRLAGNTIYFGEGSWLTVV.

V is TRBV19 and J is TRBJ1-3, with 7 positions matching TRBD1. In germline, CDR1 is LNHDA, CDR2 SQIVND (reference sequence). Losses at the gene ends were 3 bases for V and 4 bases for J; bases not matched to a gene: 6. The CDR3 covers 15 residues. In DNA form, the CDR3 reads TGTGCCAGTAGTATCAGAAGGGGGCGAGGAAACACCATATATTTT. Amino acids: CASSIRRGRGNTIYF. The complete variable domain, with remaining parts taken from reference TRBV19 and TRBJ1-3, reads DGGITQSPKYLFRKEGQNVTLSCEQNLNHDAMYWYRQDPGQGLRLIYYSQIVNDFQKGDIAEGYSVSREKKESFPLTVTSAQKNPTAFYLCASSIRRGRGNTIYFGEGSWLTVV.

This chain joins TRBV27 and TRBJ1-1, with TRBD1 matching 10 bases. This CDR3 has 17 amino acids. CDR1 and CDR2 (germline): MNHEY, SMNVEV (reference sequence). The ends lost 0 bases at V and 11 bases at J; junction bases unmatched: 15. The CDR3 loop reads CASSLSRWTGGVGDAFF. The CDR3 nucleotides are TGTGCCAGCAGTTTATCGCGGTGGACAGGGGGAGTGGGAGACGCTTTCTTT.

The chain couples TRBV5-6 to TRBJ1-4; D ambiguous. Trimming left V 5 bases short and J 7 bases short, with 18 bases between. Germline loops: CDR1 SGHDT, CDR2 YYEEEE. The CDR3 runs 15 residues. The CDR3 region is CASRGVDQKGEKLFF. For the CDR3, the DNA is TGTGCCAGCAGGGGAGTGGACCAAAAGGGTGAAAAACTGTTTTTT.

The chain uses TRBV27 and TRBJ1-1, with D uncertain. CDR3 length equals 14 residues. The V gene's germline CDR1 is MNHEY and CDR2 SMNVEV (reference sequence). With 2 bases removed from V and 1 base from J, the gap between germline ends came to 8 bases. The CDR3 DNA reads as TGTGCCAGCAGTTTACAGTCACGGAACACTGAAGCTTTCTTT. This gives the protein CASSLQSRNTEAFF.

This chain links TRBV7-2 with TRBJ1-5; the D is unclear. Germline loops: CDR1 SGHTA, CDR2 FQGNSA. This CDR3 region has 14 residues. The ends were cut back, 5 bases at V and 2 bases at J, with 10 bases in the middle. The CDR3 loop reads CASSPNLGNQPQHF. As DNA, the CDR3 is TGTGCCAGCAGCCCCAATTTAGGCAATCAGCCCCAGCATTTT.

J is TRBJ1-1 and V is TRBV7-2, with no clear D. In germline, CDR1 is SGHTA, CDR2 FQGNSA. Trimming left V 2 bases short and J 1 base short, with 5 bases between. The CDR3 is made up of 13 amino acids. CDR3 bases: TGTGCCAGCAGCTTAAACGGGAACACTGAAGCTTTCTTT. Encoded protein: CASSLNGNTEAFF.

The chain carries TRBV11-3 and TRBJ2-4, with D possibly TRBD2 on 5 matching bases. This CDR3 spans 14 amino acids. V shed 1 base and J shed 5 bases, with 9 bases lying between them. Germline V gene sequence: CDR1 SGHNT, CDR2 YENEEA. The CDR3 DNA sequence: TGTGCCAGCAGCTTAGGTGGAGGAGAAAACATTCAGTACTTC. It translates to CASSLGGGENIQYF.

The V call is TRBV10-3, the J call TRBJ2-7, with 7 bases aligning to TRBD1. This CDR3 region has 15 residues. Germline CDR1 reads ENHRY; CDR2 reads SYGVKD. Trimming took 0 bases from V and 2 from J; bases not matched to a gene: 4. CDR3 in DNA: TGTGCCATCAGTGAGTCCGGGCAGGGGGCCTACGAGCAGTACTTC. Protein product: CAISESGQGAYEQYF.

This sequence joins TRBV18 and TRBJ1-1, with TRBD1 matching 7 bases. The CDR3 is made up of 11 amino acids. Germline V gives CDR1 KGHSH, CDR2 LQKENI. With 4 bases clipped from V and 11 bases from J, the junction kept 4 bases outside the gene matches. CDR3 sequence: CASSLTGDAFF. CDR3 nucleotide sequence: TGTGCCAGCTCACTAACAGGGGATGCTTTCTTT. Full variable domain (outside the CDR3, taken from reference TRBV18 and TRBJ1-1): NAGVMQNPRHLVRRRGQEARLRCSPMKGHSHVYWYRQLPEEGLKFMVYLQKENIIDESGMPKERFSAEFPKEGPSILRIQQVVRGDSAAYFCASSLTGDAFFGQGTRLTVV.

The chain couples TRBV2 to TRBJ2-7; D may be TRBD2 (5 bases). The CDR3 is 16 amino acids. Trimming took 6 bases from V and 1 from J, leaving 19 bases between them. The V gene's germline CDR1 is SNHLY and CDR2 FYNNEI. The CDR3 reads CASRADPSVASYEQYF. The CDR3, as DNA: TGTGCCAGCAGAGCCGACCCCAGTGTAGCGTCCTACGAGCAGTACTTC.

This rearrangement joins TRBV27 to TRBJ2-7, with 10 bases matching TRBD2. Germline CDR1 MNHEY, CDR2 SMNVEV (reference sequence). V lost 6 bases to trimming and J lost 2 bases; unmatched junction nucleotides: 7. This CDR3 is 15 amino acids long. CDR3 residues: CASSPLAGETYEQYF. The CDR3 region has the DNA TGTGCCAGCAGCCCGCTAGCGGGAGAAACCTACGAGCAGTACTTC.

The V and J genes are TRBV7-2 and TRBJ2-3, with 10 bases that match TRBD2. This CDR3 region has 15 residues. CDR1 is SGHTA and CDR2 is FQGNSA in the germline V gene. The junction had 5 bases not matched to a gene; V was cut back by 6 bases and J by 2 bases. For the CDR3, the DNA is TGTGCCAGCAGGGGTAGCGGGAGGACCACAGATACGCAGTATTTT. As protein: CASRGSGRTTDTQYF.

This sequence joins TRBV19 and TRBJ2-7; D is possibly TRBD1 (7 bases). The CDR3 has 12 amino acids. The ends were cut back, 6 bases at V and 7 bases at J, with 13 bases in the middle. Germline CDR1 reads LNHDA; CDR2 reads SQIVND (reference sequence). The chain's CDR3 is CASRVQGREQYF. CDR3 coding DNA: TGTGCCAGTAGGGTACAGGGGAGGGAGCAGTACTTC. The whole variable domain, remainder taken from reference TRBV19 and TRBJ2-7, is DGGITQSPKYLFRKEGQNVTLSCEQNLNHDAMYWYRQDPGQGLRLIYYSQIVNDFQKGDIAEGYSVSREKKESFPLTVTSAQKNPTAFYLCASRVQGREQYFGPGTRLTVT.

This chain joins TRBV14 and TRBJ1-1; D call uncertain. Per the germline V gene, CDR1 is SGHDN and CDR2 is FVKESK. V was cut by 4 bases and J by 1 base, with 16 bases left in between. This CDR3 has 16 amino acids. CDR3 amino acids: CASSLQTSYWNTEAFF. DNA of the CDR3: TGTGCCAGCAGCCTCCAAACGAGCTACTGGAACACTGAAGCTTTCTTT.

V and J are TRBV5-1 and TRBJ2-2; D is possibly TRBD1 (5 bases). The CDR3 consists of 16 residues. V was shortened by 4 bases and J by 2 bases, with 15 bases between the two germline ends. CDR1 and CDR2 (germline): SGHRS, YFSETQ. In nucleotides, the CDR3 is TGCGCCAGCAGCACCACACAGGCGCCAAACACCGGGGAGCTGTTTTTT. Translating it yields CASSTTQAPNTGELFF. Using reference TRBV5-1 and TRBJ2-2 for the parts outside the CDR3, the full variable domain is KAGVTQTPRYLIKTRGQQVTLSCSPISGHRSVSWYQQTPGQGLQFLFEYFSETQRNKGNFPGRFSGRQFSNSRSEMNVSTLELGDSALYLCASSTTQAPNTGELFFGEGSRLTVL.

The chain combines TRBV2 with TRBJ2-3; 11 bases align to TRBD2. V dropped 6 bases and J dropped 0; count of bases not matched to a gene: 2. Germline CDR1 and CDR2: SNHLY and FYNNEI. The CDR3 loop spans 15 amino acids. In nucleotides, the CDR3 is TGTGCCAGCAGGGGACTAGCGGCTAGCACAGATACGCAGTATTTT. Protein product: CASRGLAASTDTQYF.

In the case of this clone: Different DNA sequences within this sample yield the same CDR3. The CDR3 sequence is CASSVLAGDSTDTQYF. CDR3 DNA: TGTGCCAGCAGCGTACTAGCGGGAGATAGCACAGATACGCAGTATTTT. This sequence joins TRBV9 and TRBJ2-3; TRBD2 aligns across 10 bases. The CDR3 covers 16 residues. The germline gives CDR1 SGDLS, CDR2 YYNGEE. V shed 1 base and J 0 bases; nucleotides not matched to a gene: 2.

The chain recombines TRBV5-1 with TRBJ2-7, with TRBD1 identical over 10 bases. The CDR3 consists of 15 residues. The germline V gene encodes CDR1 SGHRS and CDR2 YFSETQ. V was pared by 4 bases and J by 4 bases, with 8 bases of the junction left unmatched. As DNA, the CDR3 is TGCGCCAGCAGCACTGATGGGACAGGGGATTACGAGCAGTACTTC. It yields the protein CASSTDGTGDYEQYF.

The V and J genes are TRBV23-1 and TRBJ1-6; D uncertain. TRBV23-1 is reported as an ORF; its role is uncertain. This CDR3 has 14 residues. Trimming removed 0 bases from V and 9 bases from J, with 9 bases in between. CDR3 sequence: CASSQSHGGSPLHF. The CDR3, as DNA: TGCGCCAGCAGTCAATCTCACGGAGGTTCACCCCTCCACTTT.

V usage is TRBV15 and J usage is TRBJ1-1; D gene uncertain. Germline assignment: CDR1 LNHNV and CDR2 YYDKDF (reference sequence). V was shortened by 1 base and J by 2 bases, with 8 bases between the two germline ends. This CDR3 comprises 14 residues. The CDR3 nucleotides read TGTGCCACCAGCAGAGTCGGTCGAAACACTGAAGCTTTCTTT. Translating gives CATSRVGRNTEAFF. Full variable domain (rest looked up from reference TRBV15 and TRBJ1-1): DAMVIQNPRYQVTQFGKPVTLSCSQTLNHNVMYWYQQKSSQAPKLLFHYYDKDFNNEADTPDNFQSRRPNTSFCFLDIRSPGLGDTAMYLCATSRVGRNTEAFFGQGTRLTVV.

The V gene is TRBV19, the J gene TRBJ2-4; a weak D match, TRBD1 (8 bases). This CDR3 region has 14 residues. Per the germline V gene, CDR1 is LNHDA and CDR2 is SQIVND (reference sequence). Trimming stripped 4 bases from V and 6 bases from J, with 13 bases between. The CDR3 spells CASSRGGTGNIQYF. CDR3 sequence (DNA): TGTGCCAGTAGTAGGGGGGGGACAGGAAACATTCAGTACTTC. The variable domain in full, completed from reference TRBV19 and TRBJ2-4, reads DGGITQSPKYLFRKEGQNVTLSCEQNLNHDAMYWYRQDPGQGLRLIYYSQIVNDFQKGDIAEGYSVSREKKESFPLTVTSAQKNPTAFYLCASSRGGTGNIQYFGAGTRLSVL.

V usage is TRBV7-9 and J usage is TRBJ1-1, with D possibly matching TRBD1 (5 bases). Germline V gene data show CDR1 as SEHNR and CDR2 as FQNEAQ (reference sequence). V lost 1 base and J lost 5, with 8 bases in between. The CDR3 is made up of 13 amino acids. CDR3 loop: CASSLDQGTEAFF. As DNA, the CDR3 is TGTGCCAGCAGCTTAGACCAGGGAACTGAAGCTTTCTTT.

V is TRBV7-8 and J is TRBJ1-2; 12 bases are a match to TRBD1. CDR1 and CDR2 (germline): SGHVS, FQNEAQ. The CDR3 consists of 16 residues. The junction had 13 bases not matched to a gene; V was cut back by 6 bases and J by 8 bases. CDR3 sequence reads: CASRAAGTGGAGGYTF. The CDR3 DNA reads TGTGCCAGCAGGGCAGCCGGGACAGGGGGCGCGGGCGGCTACACCTTC.

This rearrangement joins TRBV6-1 to TRBJ2-5, with a possible D match to TRBD2 (6 bases). There are 13 residues in the CDR3. V lost 6 bases and J 5 bases, leaving 13 bases between the germline ends. The germline V gene encodes CDR1 MNHNS and CDR2 SASEGT. The CDR3 loop reads CASRFQGGETQYF. DNA for the CDR3: TGTGCCAGCAGGTTTCAGGGAGGTGAGACCCAGTACTTC.

V and J are TRBV5-5 and TRBJ1-1; D is uncertain. Germline CDR1 reads SGHKS; CDR2 reads YYEKEE (reference sequence). V was cut by 3 bases and J by 3 bases, with 9 bases left in between. CDR3 length equals 13 residues. The CDR3 loop is CASSYQGDTEAFF. CDR3 DNA: TGTGCCAGCAGCTACCAAGGAGACACTGAAGCTTTCTTT.

The chain joins TRBV19 to TRBJ2-5; 11 positions agree with TRBD1. After removal of 5 bases from V and 4 bases from J, the junction contained 3 bases not matched to a gene. The CDR3 extends over 14 amino acids. Germline V gene sequence: CDR1 LNHDA, CDR2 SQIVND (reference sequence). The CDR3 DNA sequence: TGTGCCAGTAGTCCAGGGACAGGGGGAGAGACCCAGTACTTC. The encoded protein is CASSPGTGGETQYF.

The rearrangement links TRBV27 to TRBJ2-7; tentative D call: TRBD2 (5 bases). Trimming shortened V by 6 bases and J by 4 bases, and 13 bases separated the two germline ends. CDR3 length equals 13 residues. Germline assignment: CDR1 MNHEY and CDR2 SMNVEV (reference sequence). The CDR3 here is CASRAGERYEQYF. DNA of the CDR3: TGTGCCAGCAGGGCCGGGGAGCGGTACGAGCAGTACTTC.

This chain joins TRBV14 and TRBJ1-1; weak D call: TRBD1 (5 bases). CDR3 length: 16 residues. Germline V gene lookup returns CDR1 SGHDN and CDR2 FVKESK. Trimming removed 1 base at V and 3 bases at J, with 15 bases between. The CDR3 loop reads CASSQGSRAAHTEAFF. In DNA, the CDR3 is TGTGCCAGCAGCCAAGGAAGCAGGGCGGCGCACACTGAAGCTTTCTTT. Variable domain in full (rest from reference TRBV14 and TRBJ1-1): EAGVTQFPSHSVIEKGQTVTLRCDPISGHDNLYWYRRVMGKEIKFLLHFVKESKQDESGMPNNRFLAERTGGTYSTLKVQPAELEDSGVYFCASSQGSRAAHTEAFFGQGTRLTVV.

This chain connects TRBV9 to TRBJ2-7, with D possibly matching TRBD2 (6 bases). Trimming stripped 4 bases from V and 2 bases from J, with 7 bases between. The CDR3 consists of 12 residues. Germline-derived CDR1 and CDR2 are SGDLS and YYNGEE. CDR3 in DNA: TGTGCCAGCAGCAGGACTACCTACGAGCAGTACTTC. It specifies CASSRTTYEQYF.

The chain carries TRBV4-2 and TRBJ1-2, with D uncertain. Trimming took off 0 bases at V and 8 bases at J, with 13 bases between the two ends. This CDR3 is built from 14 residues. Germline V gives CDR1 LGHNA, CDR2 YNFKEQ. CDR3: CASSQDTTAGGYTF. CDR3 nucleotide sequence: TGTGCCAGCAGCCAAGATACGACGGCCGGGGGCTACACCTTC.